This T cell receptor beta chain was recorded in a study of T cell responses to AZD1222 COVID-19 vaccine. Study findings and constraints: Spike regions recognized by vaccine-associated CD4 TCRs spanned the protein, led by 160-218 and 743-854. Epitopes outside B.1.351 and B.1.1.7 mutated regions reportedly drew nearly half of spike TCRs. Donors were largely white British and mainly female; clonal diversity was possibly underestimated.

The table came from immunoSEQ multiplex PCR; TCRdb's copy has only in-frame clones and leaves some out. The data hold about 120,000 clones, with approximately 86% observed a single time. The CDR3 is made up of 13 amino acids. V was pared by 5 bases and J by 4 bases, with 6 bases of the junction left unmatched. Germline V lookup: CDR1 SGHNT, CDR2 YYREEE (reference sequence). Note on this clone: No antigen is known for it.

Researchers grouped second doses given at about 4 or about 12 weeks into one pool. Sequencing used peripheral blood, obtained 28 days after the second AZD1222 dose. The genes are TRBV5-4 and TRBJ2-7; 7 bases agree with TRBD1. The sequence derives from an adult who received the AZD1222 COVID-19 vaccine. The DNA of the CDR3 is TGTGCCAGCAGTTATAAGGGACAGTACGAGCAGTACTTC. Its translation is CASSYKGQYEQYF.